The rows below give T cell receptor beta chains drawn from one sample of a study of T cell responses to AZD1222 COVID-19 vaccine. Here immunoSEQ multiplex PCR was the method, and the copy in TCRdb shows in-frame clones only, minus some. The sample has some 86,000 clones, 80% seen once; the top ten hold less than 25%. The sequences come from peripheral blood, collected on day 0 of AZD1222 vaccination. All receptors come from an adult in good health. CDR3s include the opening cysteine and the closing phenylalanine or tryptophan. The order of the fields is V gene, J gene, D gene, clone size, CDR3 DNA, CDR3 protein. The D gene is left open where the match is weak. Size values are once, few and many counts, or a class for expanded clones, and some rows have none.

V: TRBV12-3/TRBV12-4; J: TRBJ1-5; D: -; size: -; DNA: TGTGCCAGCAAGAATAGCAATCAGCCCCAGCATTTT; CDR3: CASKNSNQPQHF
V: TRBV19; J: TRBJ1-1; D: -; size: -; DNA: TGTGCCAGTAGTAGCTCCGGGACGGTGAACACTGAAGCTTTCTTT; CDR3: CASSSSGTVNTEAFF
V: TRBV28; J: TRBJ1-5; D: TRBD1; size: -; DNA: TGTGCCAGCCGCGGACAGGGAAGAGGCAATCAGCCCCAGCATTTT; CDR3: CASRGQGRGNQPQHF
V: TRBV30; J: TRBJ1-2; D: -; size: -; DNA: TGTGCCTGGGGGAGTCTTCCGGAAAGCTACACCTTC; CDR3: CAWGSLPESYTF
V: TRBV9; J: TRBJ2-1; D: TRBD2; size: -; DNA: TGTGCCAGCAGCGTAGCTCCCGGCGGGAGGTCCTACAATGAGCAGTTCTTC; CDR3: CASSVAPGGRSYNEQFF
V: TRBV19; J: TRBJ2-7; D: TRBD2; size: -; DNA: TGTGCCAGTAGTATGTTGATTGTAGCGGGAGTCGGCTACGAGCAGTACTTC; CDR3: CASSMLIVAGVGYEQYF
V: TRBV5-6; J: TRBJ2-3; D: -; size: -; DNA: TGTGCCAGCAGCTTCGGGATTCGGGGACAGCAGTATTTT; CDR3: CASSFGIRGQQYF
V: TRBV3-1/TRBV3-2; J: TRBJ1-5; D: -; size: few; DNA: TGTGCCAGCAGCCAAGGGTCATGGAATCAGCCCCAGCATTTT; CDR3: CASSQGSWNQPQHF
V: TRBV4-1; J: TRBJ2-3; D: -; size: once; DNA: TGCGCCAGCAGCCCTTTAGCGATTGGCACAGATACGCAGTATTTT; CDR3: CASSPLAIGTDTQYF
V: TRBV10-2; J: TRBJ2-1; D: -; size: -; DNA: TGCGCCAGCAGCGCCCCGGGCCCTCAACAGTTCTTC; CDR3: CASSAPGPQQFF
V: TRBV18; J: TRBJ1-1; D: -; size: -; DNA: TGTGCCAGCTCACCTGCTAGGACCGCCAACACTGAAGCTTTCTTT; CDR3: CASSPARTANTEAFF
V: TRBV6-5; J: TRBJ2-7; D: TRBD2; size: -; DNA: TGTGCCAGCAGTCCCGGGACTAGCGGCACCTACGAGCAGTACTTC; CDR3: CASSPGTSGTYEQYF
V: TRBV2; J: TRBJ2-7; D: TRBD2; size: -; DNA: TGTGCCAGCCGGTGGCGAGCGGGAGGTGGCGAGCAGTACTTC; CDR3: CASRWRAGGGEQYF
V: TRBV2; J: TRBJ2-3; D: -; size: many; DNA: TGTGCCAGCAGTGTTGTCGGCGCCTTCACAGATACGCAGTATTTT; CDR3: CASSVVGAFTDTQYF
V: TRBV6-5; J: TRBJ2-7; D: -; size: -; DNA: TGTGCCAGCAGCCTAGGGGGTTGGGAGCAGTACTTC; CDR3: CASSLGGWEQYF
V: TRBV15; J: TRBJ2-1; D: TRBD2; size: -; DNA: TGTGCCACCAGCCCACGGACTAGCGGGGGACCTGAGCAGTTCTTC; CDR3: CATSPRTSGGPEQFF
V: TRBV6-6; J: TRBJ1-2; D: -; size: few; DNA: TGTGCCAGCAGTCCATATGGTTTGTCAGATCGTGTCAACTATGGCTACACCTTC; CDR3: CASSPYGLSDRVNYGYTF
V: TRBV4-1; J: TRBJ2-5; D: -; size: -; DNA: TGCGCCAGCAGCCGGATAGAGCCCCAAGAGACCCAGTACTTC; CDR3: CASSRIEPQETQYF
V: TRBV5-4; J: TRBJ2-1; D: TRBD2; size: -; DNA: TGTGCCAGCAGCCCCGGACTAGCGGGGGTCGGCAATGAGCAGTTCTTC; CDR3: CASSPGLAGVGNEQFF
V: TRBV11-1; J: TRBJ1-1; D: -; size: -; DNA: TGTGCCAGCAGCTTTACGGGGTTAGAGAACACTGAAGCTTTCTTT; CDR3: CASSFTGLENTEAFF
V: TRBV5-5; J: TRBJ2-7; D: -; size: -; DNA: TGTGCCAGCAGCGGCAGGCCGCTCGAGCAGTACTTC; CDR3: CASSGRPLEQYF
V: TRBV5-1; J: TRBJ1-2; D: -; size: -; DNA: TGCGCCAGCAGCTTATCAGGAAACTATGGCTACACCTTC; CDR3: CASSLSGNYGYTF